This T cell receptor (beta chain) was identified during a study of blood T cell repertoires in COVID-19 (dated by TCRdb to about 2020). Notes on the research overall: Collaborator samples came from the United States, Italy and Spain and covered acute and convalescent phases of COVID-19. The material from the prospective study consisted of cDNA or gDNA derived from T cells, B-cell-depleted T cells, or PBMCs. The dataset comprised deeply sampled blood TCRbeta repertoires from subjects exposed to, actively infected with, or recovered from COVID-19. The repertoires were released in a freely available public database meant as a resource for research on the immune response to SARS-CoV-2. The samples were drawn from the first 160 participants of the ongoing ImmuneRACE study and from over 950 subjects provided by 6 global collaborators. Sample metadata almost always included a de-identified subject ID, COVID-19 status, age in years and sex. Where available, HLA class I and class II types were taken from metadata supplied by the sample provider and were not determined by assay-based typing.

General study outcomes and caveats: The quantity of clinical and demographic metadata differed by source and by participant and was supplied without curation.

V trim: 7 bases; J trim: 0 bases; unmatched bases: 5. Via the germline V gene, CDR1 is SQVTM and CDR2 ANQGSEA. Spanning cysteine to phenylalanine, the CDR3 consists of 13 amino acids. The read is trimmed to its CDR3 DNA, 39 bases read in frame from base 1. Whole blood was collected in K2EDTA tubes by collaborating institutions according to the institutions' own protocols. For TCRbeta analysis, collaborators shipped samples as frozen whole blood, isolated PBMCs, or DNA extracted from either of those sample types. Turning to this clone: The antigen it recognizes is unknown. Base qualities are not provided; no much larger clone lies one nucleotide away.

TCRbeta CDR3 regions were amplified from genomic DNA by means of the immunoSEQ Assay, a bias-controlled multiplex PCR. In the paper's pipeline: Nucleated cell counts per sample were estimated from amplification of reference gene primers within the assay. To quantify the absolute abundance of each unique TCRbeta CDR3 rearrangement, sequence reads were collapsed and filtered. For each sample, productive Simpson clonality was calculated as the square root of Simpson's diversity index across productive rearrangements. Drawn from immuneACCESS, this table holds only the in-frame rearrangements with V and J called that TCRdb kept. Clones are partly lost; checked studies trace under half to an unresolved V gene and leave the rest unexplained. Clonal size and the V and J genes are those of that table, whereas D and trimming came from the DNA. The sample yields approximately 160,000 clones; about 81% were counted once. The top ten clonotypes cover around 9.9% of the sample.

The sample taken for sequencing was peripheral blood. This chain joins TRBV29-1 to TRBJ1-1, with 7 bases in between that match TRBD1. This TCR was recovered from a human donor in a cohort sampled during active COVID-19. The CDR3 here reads CSAGQEMNTEAFF. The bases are TGCAGCGCAGGACAGGAAATGAACACTGAAGCTTTCTTT.